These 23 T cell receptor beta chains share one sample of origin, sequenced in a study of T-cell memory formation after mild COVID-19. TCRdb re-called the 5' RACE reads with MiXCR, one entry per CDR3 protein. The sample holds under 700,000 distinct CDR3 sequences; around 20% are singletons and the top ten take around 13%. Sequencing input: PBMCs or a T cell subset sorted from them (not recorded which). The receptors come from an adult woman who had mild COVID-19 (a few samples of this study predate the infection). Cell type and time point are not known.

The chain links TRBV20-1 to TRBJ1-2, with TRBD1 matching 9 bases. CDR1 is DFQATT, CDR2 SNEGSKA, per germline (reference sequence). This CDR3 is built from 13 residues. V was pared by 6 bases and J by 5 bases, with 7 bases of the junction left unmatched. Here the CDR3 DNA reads TGCAGTGCCCCGCGGACAGGGGTATATGGCTACACCTTC. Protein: CSAPRTGVYGYTF.

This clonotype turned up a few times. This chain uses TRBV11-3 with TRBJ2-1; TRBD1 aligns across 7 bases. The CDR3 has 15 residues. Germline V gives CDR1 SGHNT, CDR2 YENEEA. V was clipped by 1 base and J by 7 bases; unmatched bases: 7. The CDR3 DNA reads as TGTGCCAGCAGCTTAGTAACAGGGGCTGGTAATGAGCAGTTCTTC. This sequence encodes CASSLVTGAGNEQFF.

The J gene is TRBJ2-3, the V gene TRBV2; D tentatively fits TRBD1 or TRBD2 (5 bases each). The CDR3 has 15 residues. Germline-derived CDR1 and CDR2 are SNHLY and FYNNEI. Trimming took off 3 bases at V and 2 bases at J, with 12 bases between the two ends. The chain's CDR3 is CASSEGPAPTDTQYF. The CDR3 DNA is TGTGCCAGCAGTGAGGGACCGGCTCCCACAGATACGCAGTATTTT.

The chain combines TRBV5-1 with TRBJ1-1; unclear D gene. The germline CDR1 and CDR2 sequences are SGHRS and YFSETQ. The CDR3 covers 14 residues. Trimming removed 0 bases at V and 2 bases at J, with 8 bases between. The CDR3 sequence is CASSLVSYNTEAFF. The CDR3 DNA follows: TGCGCCAGCAGCTTGGTCAGCTACAACACTGAAGCTTTCTTT.

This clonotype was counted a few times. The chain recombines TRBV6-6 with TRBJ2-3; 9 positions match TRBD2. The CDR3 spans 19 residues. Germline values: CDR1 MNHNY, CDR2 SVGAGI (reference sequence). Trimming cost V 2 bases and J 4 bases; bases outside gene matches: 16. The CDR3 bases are TGTGCCAGCAGTTACCCTGAAACTTCTAGCGGGGCGTTGGCAGATACGCAGTATTTT. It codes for CASSYPETSSGALADTQYF.

The CDR3 DNA is TGTGCCAGCAGCCCCCTCACTAGCGGGAGGGCCAATGAGCAGTTCTTC. This sequence encodes CASSPLTSGRANEQFF. The rearrangement links TRBV7-8 to TRBJ2-1; the match to TRBD2 covers 13 bases. After removal of 5 bases from V and 6 bases from J, the junction contained 7 bases not matched to a gene. Germline-derived CDR1 and CDR2 are SGHVS and FQNEAQ. This CDR3 is 16 amino acids long.

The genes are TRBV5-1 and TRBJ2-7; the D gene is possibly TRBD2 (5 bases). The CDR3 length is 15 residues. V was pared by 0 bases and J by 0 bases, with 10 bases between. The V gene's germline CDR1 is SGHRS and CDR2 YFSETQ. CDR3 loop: CASSLEGVGSYEQYF. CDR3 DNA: TGCGCCAGCAGCTTGGAGGGAGTCGGCTCCTACGAGCAGTACTTC.

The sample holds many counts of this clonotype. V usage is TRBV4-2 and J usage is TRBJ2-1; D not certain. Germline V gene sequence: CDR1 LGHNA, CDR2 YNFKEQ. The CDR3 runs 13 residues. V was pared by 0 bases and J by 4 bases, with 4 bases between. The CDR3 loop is CASSQDLYNEQFF. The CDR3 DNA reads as TGTGCCAGCAGCCAAGATCTTTACAATGAGCAGTTCTTC.

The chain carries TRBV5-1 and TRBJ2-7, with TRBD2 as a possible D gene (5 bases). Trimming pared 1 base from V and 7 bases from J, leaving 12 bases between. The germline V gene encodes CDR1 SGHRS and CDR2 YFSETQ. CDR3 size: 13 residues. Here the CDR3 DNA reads TGCGCCAGCAGCTTGATTCTAGCCGGGGAGCAGTACTTC. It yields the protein CASSLILAGEQYF.

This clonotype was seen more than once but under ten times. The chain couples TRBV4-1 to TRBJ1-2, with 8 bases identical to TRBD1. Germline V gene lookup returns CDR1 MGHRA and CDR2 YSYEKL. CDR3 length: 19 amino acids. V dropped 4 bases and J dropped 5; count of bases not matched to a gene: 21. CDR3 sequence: CASSPKWADRGGGVYGYTF. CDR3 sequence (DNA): TGCGCCAGCAGCCCGAAGTGGGCTGACAGGGGAGGGGGCGTATATGGCTACACCTTC.

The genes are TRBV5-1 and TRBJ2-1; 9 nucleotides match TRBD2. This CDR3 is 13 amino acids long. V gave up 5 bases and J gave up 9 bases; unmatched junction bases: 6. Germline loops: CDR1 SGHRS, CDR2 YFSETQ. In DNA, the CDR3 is TGCGCCAGCAGTTTGCGGGGGGGCACTGAGCAGTTCTTC. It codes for CASSLRGGTEQFF.

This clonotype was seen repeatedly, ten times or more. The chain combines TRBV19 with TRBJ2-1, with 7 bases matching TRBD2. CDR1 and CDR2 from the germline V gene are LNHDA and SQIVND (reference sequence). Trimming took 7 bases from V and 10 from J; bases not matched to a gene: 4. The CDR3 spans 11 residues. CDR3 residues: CASTIAGEQFF. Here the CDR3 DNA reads TGTGCCAGTACGATAGCGGGCGAGCAGTTCTTC.

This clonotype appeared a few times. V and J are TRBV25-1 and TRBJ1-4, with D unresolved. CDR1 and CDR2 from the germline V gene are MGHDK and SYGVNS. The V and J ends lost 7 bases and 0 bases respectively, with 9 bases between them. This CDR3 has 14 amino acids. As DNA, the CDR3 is TGTGCCAGCATTTCGGGTTCAACTAATGAAAAACTGTTTTTT. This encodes CASISGSTNEKLFF.

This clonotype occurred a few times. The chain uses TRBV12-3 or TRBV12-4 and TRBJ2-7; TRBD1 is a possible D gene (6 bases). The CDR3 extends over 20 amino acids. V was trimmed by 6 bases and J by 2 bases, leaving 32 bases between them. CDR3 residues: CASRIPGQFLGETDPYEQYF. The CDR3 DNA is TGTGCCAGCAGGATCCCCGGACAGTTTTTGGGCGAGACAGATCCCTACGAGCAGTACTTC.

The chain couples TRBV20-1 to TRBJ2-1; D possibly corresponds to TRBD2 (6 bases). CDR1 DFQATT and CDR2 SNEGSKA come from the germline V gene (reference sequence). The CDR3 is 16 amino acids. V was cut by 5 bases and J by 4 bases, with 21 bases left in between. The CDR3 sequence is CSAPLRGAVRYNEQFF. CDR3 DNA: TGCAGTGCTCCCTTGCGGGGAGCGGTGCGATACAATGAGCAGTTCTTC.

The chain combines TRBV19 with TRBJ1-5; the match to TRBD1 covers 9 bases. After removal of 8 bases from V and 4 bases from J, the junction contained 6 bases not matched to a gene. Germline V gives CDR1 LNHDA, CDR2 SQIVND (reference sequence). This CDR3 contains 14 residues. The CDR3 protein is CASRLDRGNQPQHF. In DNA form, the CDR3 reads TGTGCCAGTCGACTTGACAGGGGGAATCAGCCCCAGCATTTT.

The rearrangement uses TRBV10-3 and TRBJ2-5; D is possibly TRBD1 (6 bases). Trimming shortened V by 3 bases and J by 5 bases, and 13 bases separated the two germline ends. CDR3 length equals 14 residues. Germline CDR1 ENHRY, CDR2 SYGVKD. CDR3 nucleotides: TGTGCCATCAGTGATTCGGACAGTAGGGAGACCCAGTACTTC. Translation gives CAISDSDSRETQYF.

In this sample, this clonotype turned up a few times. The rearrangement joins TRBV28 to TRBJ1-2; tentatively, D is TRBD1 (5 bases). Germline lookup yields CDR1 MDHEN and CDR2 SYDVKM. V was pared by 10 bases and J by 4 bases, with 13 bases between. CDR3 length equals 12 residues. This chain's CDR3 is CATDAGGYGYTF. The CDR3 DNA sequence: TGTGCCACCGACGCGGGGGGCTATGGCTACACCTTC.

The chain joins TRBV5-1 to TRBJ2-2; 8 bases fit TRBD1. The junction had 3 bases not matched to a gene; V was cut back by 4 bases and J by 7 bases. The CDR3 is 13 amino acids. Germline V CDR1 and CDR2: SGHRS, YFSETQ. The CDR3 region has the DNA TGCGCCAGCAGCGCAGGGGGCATCGGGGAGCTGTTTTTT. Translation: CASSAGGIGELFF.

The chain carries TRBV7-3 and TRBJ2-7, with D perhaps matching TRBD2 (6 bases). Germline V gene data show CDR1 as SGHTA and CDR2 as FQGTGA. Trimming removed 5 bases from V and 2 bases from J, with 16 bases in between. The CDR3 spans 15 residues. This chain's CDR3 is CASSVQVGGPYEQYF. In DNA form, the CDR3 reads TGTGCCAGCAGCGTCCAGGTGGGGGGACCCTACGAGCAGTACTTC.

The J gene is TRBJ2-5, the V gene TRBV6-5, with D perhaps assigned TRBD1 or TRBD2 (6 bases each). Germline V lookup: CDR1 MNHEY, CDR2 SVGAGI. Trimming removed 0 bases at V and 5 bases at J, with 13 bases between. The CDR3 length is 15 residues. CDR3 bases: TGTGCCAGCAGTTACTCGGAGGGGGTCAAGGAGACCCAGTACTTC. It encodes CASSYSEGVKETQYF.

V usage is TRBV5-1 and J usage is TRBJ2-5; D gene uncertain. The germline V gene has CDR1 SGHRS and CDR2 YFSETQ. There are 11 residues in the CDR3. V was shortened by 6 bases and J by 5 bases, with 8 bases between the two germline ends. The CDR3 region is CASTSEETQYF. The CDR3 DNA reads TGCGCCAGCACCTCCGAGGAGACCCAGTACTTC. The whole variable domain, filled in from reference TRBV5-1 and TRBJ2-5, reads KAGVTQTPRYLIKTRGQQVTLSCSPISGHRSVSWYQQTPGQGLQFLFEYFSETQRNKGNFPGRFSGRQFSNSRSEMNVSTLELGDSALYLCASTSEETQYFGPGTRLLVL.

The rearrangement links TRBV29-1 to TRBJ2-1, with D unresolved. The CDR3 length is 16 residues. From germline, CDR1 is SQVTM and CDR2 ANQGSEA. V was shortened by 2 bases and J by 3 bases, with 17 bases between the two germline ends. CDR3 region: CSVELLSARIYNEQFF. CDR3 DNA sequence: TGCAGCGTTGAACTGCTGAGTGCTAGGATCTACAATGAGCAGTTCTTC.